A selection of T cell receptor beta chains follows, all from one sample in a study of cytomegalovirus exposure and HLA in healthy donors. Clones were sequenced by immunoSEQ multiplex PCR, and TCRdb holds only the in-frame ones, with some missing. The sample yields roughly 190,000 clones, 75% to 90% seen once. Specimen: PBMCs. Receptors originate from a man aged 35 to 55 in good health and CMV-seropositive. Each CDR3 is given with its conserved first and last residue. The D gene is left open where the match is weak. Clone size appears in some rows only: once, few, many, or a class for an expanded clone.

d_gene	len	v_gene	j_gene	abundance	CDR3nt	CDR3aa
NA	17	TRBV4-3	TRBJ2-7	NA	TGCGCCAGCAGCCAAGATCTAGGAGGATCAAGCACCTACGAGCAGTACTTC	CASSQDLGGSSTYEQYF
NA	13	TRBV7-8	TRBJ2-1	once	TGTGCCAGCAGCTCCCTGACAGACAATGAGCAGTTCTTC	CASSSLTDNEQFF
NA	12	TRBV30	TRBJ1-1	NA	TGTGCCTGGACCCGCGAGAGCACTGAAGCTTTCTTT	CAWTRESTEAFF
TRBD1	14	TRBV7-2	TRBJ2-7	NA	TGTGCCAGCAGCCCGGCCGGGACAGGCTACGAGCAGTACTTC	CASSPAGTGYEQYF
NA	16	TRBV7-9	TRBJ1-4	NA	TGTGCCAGCAGCTTAGGGGGCCGTGCAACTAATGAAAAACTGTTTTTT	CASSLGGRATNEKLFF
NA	15	TRBV27	TRBJ1-1	NA	TGTGCCAGCAGTCTATTCGAAATGGCCAACACTGAAGCTTTCTTT	CASSLFEMANTEAFF
NA	16	TRBV15	TRBJ2-7	NA	TGTGCCACCAGCAGAGATGCCAGCCCTAGCTCCTACGAGCAGTACTTC	CATSRDASPSSYEQYF
TRBD2	15	TRBV9	TRBJ2-7	NA	TGTGCCAGCAGCGTAGGCTTTAGCGGGGGGTACGAGCAGTACTTC	CASSVGFSGGYEQYF
NA	15	TRBV5-1	TRBJ2-5	NA	TGCGCCAGCAGCTTTGGGGCAGGGTTCGGGGAGACCCAGTACTTC	CASSFGAGFGETQYF
NA	14	TRBV18	TRBJ2-5	NA	TGTGCCAGCTCCCCTCCTAACTACCAAGAGACCCAGTACTTC	CASSPPNYQETQYF
TRBD1	13	TRBV10-1	TRBJ2-7	NA	TGCGCCAGCCTGGGAACAGGGGAGTACGAGCAGTACTTC	CASLGTGEYEQYF
TRBD1	16	TRBV5-8	TRBJ1-1	NA	TGTGCCGGCAGCACGGGACAGGGATGGGGCTGGACTGAAGCTTTCTTT	CAGSTGQGWGWTEAFF
NA	15	TRBV7-9	TRBJ1-2	NA	TGTGCCAGCAGTTCTTGGGAGTCAAAGGCGGTTGGCTACACCTTC	CASSSWESKAVGYTF
TRBD1	14	TRBV5-6	TRBJ1-2	NA	TGTGCCAGCAGCTTAGCGGCCGAGGACAGGGCGAGGACCTTC	CASSLAAEDRARTF
NA	17	TRBV21-1	TRBJ1-5	NA	TGTGCCAGCAGCAAATGGTCCGTTACTAATAGCAATCAGCCCCAGCATTTT	CASSKWSVTNSNQPQHF
NA	16	TRBV11-2	TRBJ2-3	NA	TGTGCCAGCAGCTCGGCGGCGGGCCGGGACACAGATACGCAGTATTTT	CASSSAAGRDTDTQYF
TRBD1	16	TRBV10-3	TRBJ1-4	few	TGTGCCATCAGTACGGACGGACAGGGAACTAATGAAAAACTGTTTTTT	CAISTDGQGTNEKLFF
TRBD2	14	TRBV28	TRBJ2-3	NA	TGTGCCCATAAGCGGGGGGATCTCACAGATACGCAGTATTTT	CAHKRGDLTDTQYF
NA	14	TRBV6-1	TRBJ2-7	NA	TGTGCCAGCAGGGTGACAGCTCCCTCCTACGAGCAGTACTTC	CASRVTAPSYEQYF
TRBD1	15	TRBV7-3	TRBJ1-5	few	TGTGCCAGCAGCTATAGGGGACAGCCGGATCAGCCCCAGCATTTT	CASSYRGQPDQPQHF
TRBD2	16	TRBV7-7	TRBJ2-1	NA	TGTGCTAGCAGCCCCCGAAGCGGGGGGACCTACAATGAGCAGTTCTTC	CASSPRSGGTYNEQFF
NA	15	TRBV15	TRBJ2-3	NA	TGTGCCACCAGCAGAGGAGCCGATAGCACAGATACGCAGTATTTT	CATSRGADSTDTQYF
TRBD1	15	TRBV5-5	TRBJ1-4	NA	TGTGCCAGCAGCTTTCAGGGGGCGTCTAATGAAAAACTGTTTTTT	CASSFQGASNEKLFF
NA	13	TRBV7-6	TRBJ2-2	NA	TGTGCCAGCAGCGTACAGGTTACCGGGGAGCTGTTTTTT	CASSVQVTGELFF
NA	14	TRBV19	TRBJ1-4	NA	TGTGCCAGTAGAATCGGGCAGCGGAATGAAAAACTGTTTTTT	CASRIGQRNEKLFF
TRBD1	15	TRBV7-3	TRBJ2-7	few	TGTGCCAGCAGCCCCGCCGGGACAGGCTCCTACGAGCAGTACTTC	CASSPAGTGSYEQYF
NA	17	TRBV5-4	TRBJ2-2	NA	TGTGCCAGCAGCAAAGAGATTACAGGCTGGGGGGACGGGGAGCTGTTTTTT	CASSKEITGWGDGELFF
NA	14	TRBV6-6	TRBJ2-5	NA	TGTGCCAGCAGTTACTCGCCGGGGTGGGAGACCCAGTACTTC	CASSYSPGWETQYF
TRBD1	18	TRBV2	TRBJ1-2	NA	TGTGCCAGTAAGTGGGGGCAGTGCGGGGACAGGGTAAGGTATGGCTACACCTTC	CASKWGQCGDRVRYGYTF
NA	14	TRBV5-4	TRBJ1-1	NA	TGTGCCAGCTTTGGTTGGGACATGAACACTGAAGCTTTCTTT	CASFGWDMNTEAFF
NA	15	TRBV1	TRBJ1-2	NA	TGCACCAGCAGCCAGCGGACAGGGACCAACTATGGCTACACCTTC	CTSSQRTGTNYGYTF
NA	12	TRBV7-9	TRBJ1-1	few	TGTGCCAGCAGCTTGGTGAGCACTGAAGCTTTCTTT	CASSLVSTEAFF
TRBD1	16	TRBV10-3	TRBJ1-1	few	TGTGCCATCATGAGGACAGGGGGAGAGTCGGGCACTGAAGCTTTCTTT	CAIMRTGGESGTEAFF
NA	16	TRBV6-5	TRBJ1-1	NA	TGTGCCAGCAGTTATTTCCAGCGCGGGAAGTCCACTGAAGCTTTCTTT	CASSYFQRGKSTEAFF
NA	16	TRBV11-2	TRBJ1-4	NA	TGTGCCAGCAGCTTAGTAGGAGTCACACCTAATGAAAAACTGTTTTTT	CASSLVGVTPNEKLFF
TRBD2	14	TRBV10-3	TRBJ2-7	NA	TGTGCCATCACCGAGGGGCGGGGGACCTACGAGCAGTACTTC	CAITEGRGTYEQYF
NA	12	TRBV29-1	TRBJ1-2	once	TGCAGCGTTGTATATCTAACAGGAGAAGCTCTCTTC	CSVVYLTGEALF
TRBD1	16	TRBV30	TRBJ2-7	NA	TGTGCCTGGAGCAAAGGGGTCAGGGGGTTAAACAACGAGCAGTACTTC	CAWSKGVRGLNNEQYF
TRBD1	14	TRBV13	TRBJ1-3	NA	TGTGCCAGCAGCTTCCAGGGGGCTGGAAACACCATATATTTT	CASSFQGAGNTIYF